Listed below are T cell receptor beta chains from one sample, sequenced in a study of blood T cell repertoires in COVID-19. The data were produced by immunoSEQ multiplex PCR, yet TCRdb's version contains in-frame clones alone and is incomplete. The table has around 250,000 clones, approximately 90% seen once. The specimen was PBMCs or T cells enriched from blood (not recorded which). The receptors originated from a woman aged 25 to 39 with acute COVID-19. Each CDR3 is given with its conserved first and last residue. A D gene is named only where the DNA matches it firmly. Rows may omit the clone size; those that give it use once, few, many or a size class.

cdr3_nt,cdr3_aa,v_call,clone_size,d_call,j_call,cdr3_length
TGTGCCAGCAGCCACGGCCAGGCGGGGGACTCTGGAAACACCATATATTTT,CASSHGQAGDSGNTIYF,TRBV3-1/TRBV3-2,.,.,TRBJ1-3,17
TGTGCCAGCAGCTTGGACTCCGGACTCGACCGCTATGAGCAGTTCTTC,CASSLDSGLDRYEQFF,TRBV5-4,once,.,TRBJ2-1,16
TGTGCCAGCAGCGATAGTAGGGGCGCCAATCAGCCCCAGCATTTT,CASSDSRGANQPQHF,TRBV7-2,once,.,TRBJ1-5,15
TGTGCCAGCAGCGTCGGGTGGATCACTGAAGCTTTCTTT,CASSVGWITEAFF,TRBV9,.,.,TRBJ1-1,13
TGTGCCAGCATAGGATCGGGACTAGCGGGAGGGTCCTCCTACAATGAGCAGTTCTTC,CASIGSGLAGGSSYNEQFF,TRBV28,once,TRBD2,TRBJ2-1,19
TGTGCCAGCAGCTTAACTTGGACTAGCGCCGGAGAAACCTACGAGCAGTACTTC,CASSLTWTSAGETYEQYF,TRBV7-9,.,TRBD2,TRBJ2-7,18
TGCGCCAGCAGCCAAGAGAGTGGGCAATACGAGCAGTACTTC,CASSQESGQYEQYF,TRBV4-1,.,.,TRBJ2-7,14
TGTGCCAGCAGTTTATCGGCACCCCTGATTATGAGGGAGCAGTACTTC,CASSLSAPLIMREQYF,TRBV28,.,.,TRBJ2-7,16
TGTGCCAGCAGCACCTCGGCGAACACCGGGGAGCTGTTTTTT,CASSTSANTGELFF,TRBV7-9,.,.,TRBJ2-2,14
TGCAGCGGATCGGACAGGGGAGGGGAAAAACTGTTTTTT,CSGSDRGGEKLFF,TRBV29-1,once,TRBD1,TRBJ1-4,13
TGTGCCAGCAGCTTCCGGACAGGGGTGAACACTGAAGCTTTCTTT,CASSFRTGVNTEAFF,TRBV11-2,.,TRBD1,TRBJ1-1,15
TGTGCCAGTAGTCCCTCATTTTCGGTGGCCGGGGAGCTGTTTTTT,CASSPSFSVAGELFF,TRBV19,.,.,TRBJ2-2,15
TGCGCCAGCAGCCCGGCCGGGGGTGGTGCCTACGAGCAGTACTTC,CASSPAGGGAYEQYF,TRBV4-3,.,.,TRBJ2-7,15
TGTGCCAGTAGTATAGTGTCGGCTAGCGACTACAATGAGCAGTTCTTC,CASSIVSASDYNEQFF,TRBV19,.,.,TRBJ2-1,16
TGTGCCAGCAGCTTAGATGGCGAGACTCCCCAGCATTTT,CASSLDGETPQHF,TRBV11-2,.,.,TRBJ1-5,13
TGTGCCAGCAGTTCTCTGGCTAGCGGTGAGCAGTACTTC,CASSSLASGEQYF,TRBV12-3/TRBV12-4,.,TRBD2,TRBJ2-7,13
TGTGCCAGTAGTATTCAAAACAGGTACTATAGCAATCAGCCCCAGCATTTT,CASSIQNRYYSNQPQHF,TRBV19,.,.,TRBJ1-5,17
TGTGCCAGCAGCTTGGCCGGGGAGGCAGATACGCAGTATTTT,CASSLAGEADTQYF,TRBV5-4,few,.,TRBJ2-3,14
TGTGCCAGCAGTACCGACTACCACAATGAGCAGTTCTTC,CASSTDYHNEQFF,TRBV9,.,.,TRBJ2-1,13
TGTGCCAGCCTACCAGGGGAGCAGTTCTTC,CASLPGEQFF,TRBV7-9,.,.,TRBJ2-1,10